Below are 5 T cell receptor beta chains sequenced from a single sample in a study of blood T cells in healthy people across ages. Primers used in a second PCR of roughly 7 to 12 cycles were a sample-barcoded 5' primer and a J-beta primer mix. TCRdb re-analysed the 5' RACE reads in MiXCR, keeping a single row per CDR3 protein. The table lists 1.5 million to 2 million distinct CDR3 sequences, about two fifths of them singletons. Sequencing was carried out using blood. Receptors were obtained from a human donor in good health.

This clonotype was picked up a small number of times. The chain combines TRBV9 with TRBJ2-6, with D possibly being TRBD1 (6 bases). Germline assignment: CDR1 SGDLS and CDR2 YYNGEE. This CDR3 has 21 amino acids. Trimming pared 0 bases from V and 0 bases from J, leaving 22 bases between. CDR3 amino acids: CASSVVGVDRSKSSGANVLTF. The CDR3 DNA is TGTGCCAGCAGCGTAGTTGGGGTAGACAGGTCAAAGAGCTCTGGGGCCAACGTCCTGACTTTC.

The chain employs TRBV20-1 and TRBJ1-5; 9 bases align to TRBD1. CDR3 length: 16 amino acids. V dropped 4 bases and J dropped 0; count of bases not matched to a gene: 7. In germline, CDR1 is DFQATT, CDR2 SNEGSKA (reference sequence). DNA of the CDR3: TGCAGTGCTAAGGACAGGGGAAGCTATAGCAATCAGCCCCAGCATTTT. Protein sequence: CSAKDRGSYSNQPQHF.

As regards this clonotype: One end of the junction fails to match germline, which may point to a read error. This chain connects TRBV7-3 to TRBJ2-3; D might be TRBD1 (7 bases). CDR1 and CDR2 from the germline V gene are SGHTA and FQGTGA. The CDR3 is 15 residues long. The CDR3 sequence is CASSPRGLATDAQYF. CDR3 nucleotide sequence: TGTGCCAGCAGCCCAAGGGGGCTAGCGACAGATGCGCAGTATTTT.

The chain links TRBV19 to TRBJ2-1; tentative D call: TRBD1 (6 bases). In germline, CDR1 is LNHDA, CDR2 SQIVND (reference sequence). Trimming removed 9 bases from V and 6 bases from J, with 18 bases in between. The CDR3 is made up of 14 amino acids. This CDR3 reads CASRTGIITNEQFF. The CDR3 region has the DNA TGTGCCAGCCGCACAGGGATTATTACCAATGAGCAGTTCTTC.

This clonotype showed up just a few times. The chain joins TRBV15 to TRBJ2-5; the match to TRBD2 covers 7 bases. In germline, CDR1 is LNHNV, CDR2 YYDKDF (reference sequence). There are 15 residues in the CDR3. The trim removed 0 bases at V and 7 bases at J, leaving 8 bases unmatched. The DNA of the CDR3 is TGTGCCACCAGCAGAGATCAGCGGGGTCTCGGGACCCAGTACTTC. Translating gives CATSRDQRGLGTQYF.